The rows below give T cell receptor beta chains drawn from one sample of a study of a mutant IDH1 vaccine in newly diagnosed glioma. Their target antigens are unknown. The protocol was immunoSEQ multiplex PCR, while the TCRdb copy is restricted to in-frame clones and leaves out a portion. The table includes fewer than 15,000 clones, around 76% detected once. The sample in question was PBMCs, obtained from a glioma patient whose treatment included an IDH1 peptide vaccine. These receptors were collected from a woman aged 40-49 years with glioma. CDR3s include the opening cysteine and the closing phenylalanine or tryptophan. Each record gives: clone size, V gene, D gene, J gene, CDR3 protein, CDR3 DNA. A D gene is named only where the DNA matches it firmly. Expanded clones get a size class; other rows say once, few or many, or leave the size out.

clone size: NA
V gene: TRBV28
D gene: TRBD1
J gene: TRBJ1-1
CDR3 protein: CAASGGQGGGAEAFF
CDR3 DNA: TGTGCCGCCAGCGGGGGACAGGGCGGAGGAGCTGAAGCTTTCTTT

clone size: NA
V gene: TRBV27
D gene: NA
J gene: TRBJ1-6
CDR3 protein: CASSLRGNSPLHF
CDR3 DNA: TGTGCCAGCAGTTTGAGGGGAAACTCACCCCTCCACTTT

clone size: NA
V gene: TRBV18
D gene: NA
J gene: TRBJ2-3
CDR3 protein: CASSPRDAGFLTDTQYF
CDR3 DNA: TGTGCCAGCTCACCAAGGGACGCAGGCTTCCTCACAGATACGCAGTATTTT

clone size: NA
V gene: TRBV7-7
D gene: NA
J gene: TRBJ1-1
CDR3 protein: CASSRSLSTEAFF
CDR3 DNA: TGTGCTAGCAGCCGTTCCCTTTCTACTGAAGCTTTCTTT

clone size: NA
V gene: TRBV5-1
D gene: TRBD2
J gene: TRBJ2-1
CDR3 protein: CASSITSGRARYNEQFF
CDR3 DNA: TGCGCCAGCAGCATTACTAGCGGGAGGGCTCGATACAATGAGCAGTTCTTC

clone size: NA
V gene: TRBV6-7
D gene: NA
J gene: TRBJ2-1
CDR3 protein: CASSHPHEQFF
CDR3 DNA: TGTGCCAGCAGCCACCCCCATGAGCAGTTCTTC

clone size: few
V gene: TRBV5-4
D gene: NA
J gene: TRBJ1-5
CDR3 protein: CASSLGNQPQHF
CDR3 DNA: TGTGCCAGCAGCTTGGGGAATCAGCCCCAGCATTTT

clone size: NA
V gene: TRBV27
D gene: NA
J gene: TRBJ1-1
CDR3 protein: CASSLSSQGHQAFF
CDR3 DNA: TGTGCCAGCAGTTTATCATCCCAGGGGCATCAAGCTTTCTTT

clone size: few
V gene: TRBV28
D gene: NA
J gene: TRBJ1-2
CDR3 protein: CASGSGYGYTF
CDR3 DNA: TGTGCCAGCGGGTCCGGCTATGGCTACACCTTC

clone size: NA
V gene: TRBV29-1
D gene: NA
J gene: TRBJ2-7
CDR3 protein: CSLGGYEQYF
CDR3 DNA: TGCAGCCTGGGGGGATACGAGCAGTACTTC

clone size: few
V gene: TRBV4-2
D gene: NA
J gene: TRBJ1-2
CDR3 protein: CASSQERRPSGGYTF
CDR3 DNA: TGTGCCAGCAGCCAAGAACGCCGTCCGAGCGGTGGCTACACCTTC

clone size: NA
V gene: TRBV5-1
D gene: NA
J gene: TRBJ2-5
CDR3 protein: CASSLGLAQEETQYF
CDR3 DNA: TGCGCCAGCAGCTTGGGGTTAGCCCAGGAAGAGACCCAGTACTTC

clone size: NA
V gene: TRBV10-3
D gene: TRBD1
J gene: TRBJ1-2
CDR3 protein: CAISSDRGYGYTF
CDR3 DNA: TGTGCCATCAGCAGCGACAGGGGCTATGGCTACACCTTC

clone size: NA
V gene: TRBV6-5
D gene: NA
J gene: TRBJ1-1
CDR3 protein: CASSYIGLNTEAFF
CDR3 DNA: TGTGCCAGCAGTTACATAGGGCTGAACACTGAAGCTTTCTTT

clone size: NA
V gene: TRBV28
D gene: NA
J gene: TRBJ1-6
CDR3 protein: CASSLYRRRGSYNSPLHF
CDR3 DNA: TGTGCCAGCAGTTTGTATAGGAGGAGGGGATCCTATAATTCACCCCTCCACTTT

clone size: NA
V gene: TRBV7-9
D gene: NA
J gene: TRBJ1-4
CDR3 protein: CASSLDGGVNEKLFF
CDR3 DNA: TGTGCCAGCAGCTTAGATGGGGGGGTCAATGAAAAACTGTTTTTT

clone size: NA
V gene: TRBV9
D gene: NA
J gene: TRBJ2-3
CDR3 protein: CASSVARSTSTDTQYF
CDR3 DNA: TGTGCCAGCAGCGTGGCTCGTTCCACTAGCACAGATACGCAGTATTTT

clone size: NA
V gene: TRBV18
D gene: TRBD1
J gene: TRBJ1-2
CDR3 protein: CASSPEGQGDGYTF
CDR3 DNA: TGTGCCAGCTCACCCGAAGGACAGGGTGATGGCTACACCTTC